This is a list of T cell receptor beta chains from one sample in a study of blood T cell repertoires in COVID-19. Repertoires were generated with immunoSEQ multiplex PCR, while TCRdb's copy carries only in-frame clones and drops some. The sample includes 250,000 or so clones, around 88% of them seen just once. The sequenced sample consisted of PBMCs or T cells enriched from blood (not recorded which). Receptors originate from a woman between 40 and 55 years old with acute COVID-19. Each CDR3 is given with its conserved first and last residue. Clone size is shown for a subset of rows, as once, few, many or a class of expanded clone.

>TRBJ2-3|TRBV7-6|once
CASSSSGGRTDTQYF
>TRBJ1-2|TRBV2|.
CASSIRDRVFGYTF
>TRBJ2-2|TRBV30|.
CAWISRGATFTGELFF
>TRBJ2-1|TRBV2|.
CASRGALLSYNEQFF
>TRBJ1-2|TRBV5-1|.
CASSLAQRHLNYGYTF
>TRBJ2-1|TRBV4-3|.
CASSQLAVGGQEQFF
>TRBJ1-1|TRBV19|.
CASSNRGGGTEAFF
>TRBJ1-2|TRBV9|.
CASSVGGGFGYTF
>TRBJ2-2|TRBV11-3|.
CASSLGQGSAGELFF
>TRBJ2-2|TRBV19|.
CASIGTGASTGELFF
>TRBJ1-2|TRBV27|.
CASSLYRGNGYTF
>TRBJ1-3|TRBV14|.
CASSSTGPGNTIYF
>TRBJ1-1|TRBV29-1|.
CSGGHPMNTEAFF
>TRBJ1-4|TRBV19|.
CATYLPGQGLGKLFF
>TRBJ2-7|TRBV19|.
CASRDLGAGEQYF
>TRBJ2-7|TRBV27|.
CASSSRGGSYEQYF
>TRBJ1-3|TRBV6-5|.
CASSDRDRYTIYF
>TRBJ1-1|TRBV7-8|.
CASSLGTAGVVWGTEAFF
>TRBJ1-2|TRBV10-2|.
CASRARIRDYGYTF
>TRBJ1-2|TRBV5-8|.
CASSLLGPTENYGYTF
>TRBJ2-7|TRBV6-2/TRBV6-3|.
CASSSTGTYEQYF
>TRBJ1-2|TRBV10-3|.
CAIRITDRGGYGYTF
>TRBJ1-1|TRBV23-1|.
CASSPRSWTEAFF
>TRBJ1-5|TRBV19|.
CASRVTGSSNQPQHF
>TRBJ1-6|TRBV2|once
CASRTGTPNSPLHF